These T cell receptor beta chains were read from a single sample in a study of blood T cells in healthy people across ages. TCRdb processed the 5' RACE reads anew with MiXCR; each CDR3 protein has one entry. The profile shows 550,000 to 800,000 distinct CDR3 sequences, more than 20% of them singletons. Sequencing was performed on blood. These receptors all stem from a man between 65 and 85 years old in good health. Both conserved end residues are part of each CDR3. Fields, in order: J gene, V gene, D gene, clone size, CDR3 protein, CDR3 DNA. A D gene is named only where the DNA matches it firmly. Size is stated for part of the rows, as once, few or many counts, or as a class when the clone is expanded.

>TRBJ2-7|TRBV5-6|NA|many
CASSLKNEQYF
TGTGCCAGCAGCTTAAAGAACGAGCAGTACTTC
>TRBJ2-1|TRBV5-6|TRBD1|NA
CASSKGDRAFYNEQFF
TGTGCCAGCAGCAAAGGGGACAGGGCCTTCTACAATGAGCAGTTCTTC
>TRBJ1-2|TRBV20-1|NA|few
CSATDGGSYGYTF
TGCAGTGCCACCGATGGGGGTAGCTATGGCTACACCTTC
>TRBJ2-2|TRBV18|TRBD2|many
CASSPELAGTGELFF
TGTGCCAGCTCACCGGAACTAGCGGGTACCGGGGAGCTGTTTTTT
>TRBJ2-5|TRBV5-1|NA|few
CASSPGPIQETQHF
TGCGCCAGCAGCCCCGGACCGATTCAAGAGACCCAGCACTTC
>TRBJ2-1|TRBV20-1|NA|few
CSANDKVGYEQFF
TGCAGTGCTAACGACAAAGTAGGCTATGAGCAGTTCTTC
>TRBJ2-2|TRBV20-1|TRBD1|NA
CSASHSRTGGTGELFF
TGCAGTGCTTCACACTCGAGGACAGGGGGCACCGGGGAGCTGTTTTTT
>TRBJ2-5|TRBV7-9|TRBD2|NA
CASSFHLSGSSETQYF
TGTGCCAGCAGCTTCCACCTTAGCGGGAGTTCAGAGACCCAGTACTTC
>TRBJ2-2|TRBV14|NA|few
CASSQYRAGELFF
TGTGCCAGCAGCCAATACAGGGCAGGGGAGCTGTTTTTT
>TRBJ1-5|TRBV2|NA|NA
CASSVVNRQPQHF
TGTGCCAGCAGTGTGGTGAATCGACAGCCCCAGCATTTT
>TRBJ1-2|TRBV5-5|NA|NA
CASSFQGHPNYGYTF
TGTGCCAGCAGCTTCCAGGGCCACCCAAACTATGGCTACACCTTC
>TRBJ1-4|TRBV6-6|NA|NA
CASSYPGPLKGEKLFF
TGTGCCAGCAGTTACCCGGGACCCCTAAAGGGTGAAAAACTGTTTTTT
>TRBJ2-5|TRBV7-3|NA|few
CASSLGGLAKETQYF
TGTGCCAGCAGCTTAGGGGGCCTGGCAAAAGAGACCCAGTACTTC
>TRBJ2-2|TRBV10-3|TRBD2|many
CAISESPYSGRSTGELFF
TGTGCCATCAGTGAGTCGCCGTATAGCGGGAGGAGCACCGGGGAGCTGTTTTTT
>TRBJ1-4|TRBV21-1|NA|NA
CASSKGHLLDRGPRGNEKLFF
TGTGCCAGCAGCAAAGGCCATTTACTGGACAGGGGCCCTCGGGGCAATGAAAAACTGTTTTTT
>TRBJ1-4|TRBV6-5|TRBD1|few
CASSYGGARGEEKLFF
TGTGCCAGCAGTTACGGCGGGGCCAGGGGGGAAGAAAAACTGTTTTTT
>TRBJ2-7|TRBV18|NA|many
CASSPRTNSYEQYF
TGTGCCAGCTCACCACGTACCAACTCCTACGAGCAGTACTTC
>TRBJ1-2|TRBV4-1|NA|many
CASSQGSGSYGYTF
TGCGCCAGCAGCCAAGGTTCAGGATCATATGGCTACACCTTC
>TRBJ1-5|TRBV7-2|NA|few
CASSSGVDSNQPQHF
TGTGCCAGCAGCTCAGGGGTAGATAGCAATCAGCCCCAGCATTTT
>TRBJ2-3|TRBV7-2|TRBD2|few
CASSLGGGRSPDTQYF
TGTGCCAGCAGCTTAGGGGGCGGGAGGTCCCCAGATACGCAGTATTTT
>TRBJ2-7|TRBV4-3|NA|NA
CASSQARAYGQYF
TGCGCCAGCAGCCAAGCCAGGGCCTACGGGCAGTACTTC
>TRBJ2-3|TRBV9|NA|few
CASSVDAEVRNTQYF
TGTGCCAGCAGCGTAGATGCAGAGGTCAGGAATACGCAGTATTTT
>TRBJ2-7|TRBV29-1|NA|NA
CSWGEQYF
TGCAGCTGGGGCGAGCAGTACTTC
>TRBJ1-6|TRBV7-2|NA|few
CASSLRNSPLHF
TGTGCCAGCAGCTTACGGAATTCACCCCTCCACTTT
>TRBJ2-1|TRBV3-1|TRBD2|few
CASSQRLAAGNEQFF
TGTGCCAGCAGCCAAAGACTAGCGGCTGGGAATGAGCAGTTCTTC
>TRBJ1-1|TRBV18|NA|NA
CASSPLLMDTEAFF
TGTGCCAGCTCACCTCTACTCATGGACACTGAAGCTTTCTTT
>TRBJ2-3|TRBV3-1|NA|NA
CASSYDTDTQYF
TGTGCCAGCAGCTACGACACAGATACGCAGTATTTT
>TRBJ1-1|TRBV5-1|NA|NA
CASSPGGLDTEAFF
TGCGCCAGCAGCCCCGGGGGCTTAGACACTGAAGCTTTCTTT
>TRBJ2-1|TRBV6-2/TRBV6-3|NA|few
CASSYTAGSVNEQFF
TGTGCCAGCAGTTACACGGCGGGATCAGTAAATGAGCAGTTCTTC
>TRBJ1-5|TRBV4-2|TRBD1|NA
CASSQDQGRGSNQPQHF
TGTGCCAGCAGCCAAGATCAGGGCAGGGGGTCCAATCAGCCCCAGCATTTT
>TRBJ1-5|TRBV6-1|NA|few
CASIGVGNSNQPQHF
TGTGCCAGCATCGGGGTGGGAAATAGCAATCAGCCCCAGCATTTT
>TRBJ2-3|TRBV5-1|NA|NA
CASSLRQDTQYF
TGCGCCAGCAGCTTGAGGCAGGATACGCAGTATTTT
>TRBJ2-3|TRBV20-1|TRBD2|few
CSARSAQREVGDTQYF
TGCAGTGCTAGATCCGCCCAGCGGGAGGTTGGAGATACGCAGTATTTT
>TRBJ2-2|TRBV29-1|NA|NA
CSVSKGGTGELFF
TGCAGCGTTTCGAAGGGGGGCACCGGGGAGCTGTTTTTT
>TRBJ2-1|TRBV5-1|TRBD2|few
CASSLSSGAYNEQFF
TGCGCCAGCAGCTTAAGTAGCGGGGCCTACAATGAGCAGTTCTTC
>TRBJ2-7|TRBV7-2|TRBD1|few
CASSLAVGQGYEQYF
TGTGCCAGCAGCTTAGCCGTGGGACAGGGCTACGAGCAGTACTTC
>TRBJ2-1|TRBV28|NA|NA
CASSTNRAPDF
TGTGCCAGCAGCACCAACAGGGCTCCGGACTTC
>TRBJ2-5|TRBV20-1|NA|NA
CSARDPGYKETQYF
TGCAGTGCTAGAGATCCTGGGTATAAAGAGACCCAGTACTTC